This T cell receptor (beta chain) was retrieved from a study of OX40 agonist ivuxolimab in advanced cancers. People who had autoimmune disease history or systemic immunosuppression were excluded. Germline CDR1 and CDR2: MNHEY and SVGAGI. V dropped 5 bases and J dropped 0; count of bases not matched to a gene: 3. The CDR3 contains 14 residues. As concerns this clone: Its target is not known.

Overall study results and limits: At 0.1 to 3.0 mg/kg, CD4+ and CD8+ blood T cells expanded clonally by week 6.

Assay used: immunoSEQ multiplex PCR; TCRdb lists only in-frame clones, some missing. Found here are around 72,000 clones, almost 90% of them singletons; the top ten hold around 3%. The sample here was CD4+ or CD8+ T cells sorted from blood, taken in a trial of the OX40 agonist ivuxolimab. The source is an adult with an advanced solid tumor such as melanoma, head and neck, liver or kidney cancer. The J gene is TRBJ1-1, the V gene TRBV6-5; 7 nucleotides agree with TRBD1. The CDR3 region is CASSPGTVNTEAFF. The CDR3 DNA sequence: TGTGCCAGCAGTCCCGGGACAGTGAACACTGAAGCTTTCTTT.